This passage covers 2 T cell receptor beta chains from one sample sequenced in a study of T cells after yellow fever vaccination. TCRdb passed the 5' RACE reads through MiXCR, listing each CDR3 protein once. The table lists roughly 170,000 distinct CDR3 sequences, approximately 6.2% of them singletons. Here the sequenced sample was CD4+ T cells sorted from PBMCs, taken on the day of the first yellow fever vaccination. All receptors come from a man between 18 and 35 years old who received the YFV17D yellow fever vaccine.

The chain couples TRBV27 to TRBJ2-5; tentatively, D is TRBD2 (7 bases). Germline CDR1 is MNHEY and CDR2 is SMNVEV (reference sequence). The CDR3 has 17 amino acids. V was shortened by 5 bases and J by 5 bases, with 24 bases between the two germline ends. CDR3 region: CASSPGGAGATGETQYF. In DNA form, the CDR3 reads TGTGCCAGCAGTCCCGGCGGGGCGGGGGCCACGGGGGAGACCCAGTACTTC.

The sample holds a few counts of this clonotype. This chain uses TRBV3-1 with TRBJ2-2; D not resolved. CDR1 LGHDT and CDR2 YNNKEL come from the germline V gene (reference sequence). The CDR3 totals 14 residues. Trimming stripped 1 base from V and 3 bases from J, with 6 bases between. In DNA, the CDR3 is TGTGCCAGCAGCCAAGGGGCGTACACCGGGGAGCTGTTTTTT. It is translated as CASSQGAYTGELFF.